Presented here are 27 T cell receptor beta chains from one specimen sequenced in a study of blood T cell repertoires in COVID-19. Produced via immunoSEQ multiplex PCR; TCRdb's table is partial and in-frame only. The sample lists over 250,000 clones, 90% occurring once. Sequencing was carried out using PBMCs or T cells enriched from blood (not recorded which). These receptor sequences come from a man in his 60s who had recovered from COVID-19.

V is TRBV5-4 and J is TRBJ2-1, with 9 bases fitting TRBD2. V gave up 2 bases and J gave up 6 bases; unmatched junction bases: 6. Per germline, CDR1 SGHNT and CDR2 YYREEE (reference sequence). This CDR3 has 15 residues. The CDR3 loop is CASSLASGTFNEQFF. For the CDR3, the DNA is TGTGCCAGCAGCTTAGCTAGCGGGACGTTCAATGAGCAGTTCTTC.

This clone was found once. This chain links TRBV4-2 with TRBJ1-4; D call uncertain. CDR1 and CDR2 from the germline V gene are LGHNA and YNFKEQ. The CDR3 length is 18 residues. Trimming removed 0 bases at V and 3 bases at J, with 17 bases between. The CDR3 reads CASSQDLGGVDANEKLFF. The CDR3 nucleotides are TGTGCCAGCAGCCAAGACTTAGGCGGCGTCGATGCTAATGAAAAACTGTTTTTT.

This sequence joins TRBV11-3 and TRBJ2-5, with 9 bases matching TRBD2. V trimming: 0 bases; J trimming: 5 bases; junction bases outside the gene matches: 7. There are 16 residues in the CDR3. The V gene's germline CDR1 is SGHNT and CDR2 YENEEA. CDR3 nucleotide sequence: TGTGCCAGCAGCTTAGACGGCGGGAGGGCGTTGGAGACCCAGTACTTC. Amino acids: CASSLDGGRALETQYF.

J is TRBJ2-1 and V is TRBV29-1; tentative D call: TRBD2 (6 bases). With 3 bases removed from V and 3 bases from J, the gap between germline ends came to 12 bases. Germline lookup yields CDR1 SQVTM and CDR2 ANQGSEA. The CDR3 is 14 amino acids. CDR3 sequence (DNA): TGCAGCGTTGATTGGGACTTAAGCTACAATGAGCAGTTCTTC. As protein: CSVDWDLSYNEQFF.

The chain carries TRBV7-2 and TRBJ2-7; 9 bases align to TRBD1. This CDR3 is 16 amino acids long. Looked up from germline, CDR1 is SGHTA and CDR2 is FQGNSA. Trimming removed 5 bases from V and 0 bases from J; junction bases left unmatched: 8. This chain's CDR3 is CASSPTGGQGSYEQYF. Written as DNA, the CDR3 is TGTGCCAGCAGCCCGACCGGGGGACAGGGCTCCTACGAGCAGTACTTC.

This clone was detected only once. The chain couples TRBV19 to TRBJ1-5; a weak D match, TRBD1 (5 bases). Germline V gene lookup returns CDR1 LNHDA and CDR2 SQIVND (reference sequence). The length of the CDR3 is 15 residues. V lost 6 bases and J lost 1, with 13 bases in between. The DNA for the CDR3 is TGTGCCAGTAGCCTGACGGACACAAGCAATCAGCCCCAGCATTTT. This codes for CASSLTDTSNQPQHF.

The J gene is TRBJ2-7, the V gene TRBV15; the match to TRBD1 covers 9 bases. This CDR3 has 17 amino acids. V gave up 1 base and J gave up 4 bases; unmatched junction bases: 11. Germline CDR1 LNHNV, CDR2 YYDKDF (reference sequence). CDR3 bases: TGTGCCACCAGCAGAGTACCGGGACAGGGTTTTACGTACGAGCAGTACTTC. Encoded protein: CATSRVPGQGFTYEQYF.

The V call is TRBV21-1, the J call TRBJ2-5; the table gives TRBD2 as D, unverified against the DNA. TRBV21-1 is assigned pseudogene status. CDR3 length: 17 residues. CDR3 bases: TGTGCCAGCAGCAAAATTTTCGGACTAGCGGTAGTGGAGACCCAGTACTTC. Translating it yields CASSKIFGLAVVETQYF.

The chain joins TRBV5-5 to TRBJ2-3; 9 bases line up with TRBD2. V lost 0 bases to trimming and J lost 3 bases; unmatched junction nucleotides: 8. CDR1 is SGHKS, CDR2 YYEKEE, per germline (reference sequence). The CDR3 covers 17 residues. CDR3 protein: CASSLDGGGAGTDTQYF. In DNA form, the CDR3 reads TGTGCCAGCAGCTTGGATGGCGGGGGGGCTGGGACAGATACGCAGTATTTT.

The gene calls are TRBV19 and TRBJ1-2; the match to TRBD1 covers 7 bases. The CDR3 consists of 14 residues. The V gene end was trimmed by 5 bases and the J gene end by 0 bases; junction bases not matched to a gene: 3. Germline V gene sequence: CDR1 LNHDA, CDR2 SQIVND (reference sequence). DNA of the CDR3: TGTGCCAGTAGTCCGGGACAGACTAACTATGGCTACACCTTC. Its protein product is CASSPGQTNYGYTF.

CDR3 residues: CSASKLGAEQFF. CDR3 DNA sequence: TGCAGTGCTAGTAAGTTAGGGGCCGAGCAGTTCTTC. V usage is TRBV20-1 and J usage is TRBJ2-1, with D perhaps TRBD1 (5 bases). The germline V gene encodes CDR1 DFQATT and CDR2 SNEGSKA (reference sequence). Trimming pared 3 bases from V and 10 bases from J, leaving 13 bases between. CDR3 length: 12 amino acids.

The J gene is TRBJ1-6, the V gene TRBV11-3; maybe TRBD1 (6 bases). Germline V gives CDR1 SGHNT, CDR2 YENEEA. V was cut by 1 base and J by 5 bases, with 9 bases left in between. This CDR3 comprises 15 residues. The CDR3 is CASSLGQVNNSPLHF. As DNA, the CDR3 is TGTGCCAGCAGCTTAGGACAGGTCAATAATTCACCCCTCCACTTT.

The chain recombines TRBV29-1 with TRBJ2-7; D may be TRBD1 (6 bases). The CDR3 totals 14 residues. Germline-derived CDR1 and CDR2 are SQVTM and ANQGSEA. Trimming left V 7 bases short and J 3 bases short, with 19 bases between. CDR3 nucleotide sequence: TGCAGCGCTTCGACCGGGACATCGAACTACGAGCAGTACTTC. As protein: CSASTGTSNYEQYF.

This clone was recorded only once. The rearrangement joins TRBV6-5 to TRBJ2-7, with TRBD1 matching over 7 bases. The germline CDR1 and CDR2 sequences are MNHEY and SVGAGI. Germline trimming cut 6 bases from V and 2 bases from J; bases unmatched to any gene: 10. This CDR3 is 15 amino acids long. In DNA form, the CDR3 reads TGTGCCAGCAGCCGCGGCCAGGGGGACCCCTACGAGCAGTACTTC. This codes for CASSRGQGDPYEQYF.

The gene calls are TRBV6-5 and TRBJ1-5; no clear D. CDR1 is MNHEY and CDR2 is SVGAGI in the germline V gene. V gave up 5 bases and J gave up 0 bases, with 5 bases separating them. The CDR3 totals 13 residues. CDR3 sequence reads: CASSHNSNQPQHF. The CDR3 nucleotides read TGTGCCAGCAGTCACAATAGCAATCAGCCCCAGCATTTT.

The CDR3 DNA sequence: TGTGCCAGCAAAGCGCAGGGTGGTGGAAACACCATATATTTT. The encoded protein is CASKAQGGGNTIYF. The rearrangement uses TRBV6-5 and TRBJ1-3, with a weak D call TRBD1 (5 bases). Germline CDR1 and CDR2: MNHEY and SVGAGI. The CDR3 has 14 residues. Trimming took off 7 bases at V and 3 bases at J, with 13 bases between the two ends.

In this sample, this clone turned up once. V and J are TRBV19 and TRBJ1-1; D gene uncertain. The CDR3 runs 13 residues. Trimming shortened V by 6 bases and J by 7 bases, and 15 bases separated the two germline ends. Germline-derived CDR1 and CDR2 are LNHDA and SQIVND (reference sequence). CDR3 in amino acids: CASRESGIREAFF. CDR3 nucleotide sequence: TGTGCCAGTAGAGAATCCGGGATACGTGAAGCTTTCTTT.

The chain links TRBV6-5 to TRBJ1-6, with TRBD1 identical over 8 bases. The V gene end was trimmed by 10 bases and the J gene end by 11 bases; junction bases not matched to a gene: 16. CDR1 is MNHEY, CDR2 SVGAGI, per germline. CDR3 length equals 15 residues. The CDR3 sequence is CATIRDRRDFAPLHF. The CDR3 DNA reads TGTGCCACCATTAGGGACAGGAGGGATTTCGCACCCCTCCACTTT.

V gene TRBV3-1 (or the pseudogene TRBV3-2) combines with J gene TRBJ1-2; tentatively, D is TRBD1 (5 bases). The germline gives CDR1 LGHDT, CDR2 YNNKEL (reference sequence). The ends were cut back, 4 bases at V and 0 bases at J, with 18 bases in the middle. The CDR3 contains 17 residues. This CDR3 reads CASSPDRNLGANYGYTF. Here the CDR3 DNA reads TGTGCCAGCAGCCCAGACAGAAACCTTGGAGCTAACTATGGCTACACCTTC.

Only a few counts were recorded for this clone. V and J are TRBV24-1 and TRBJ2-2; 8 bases fit TRBD1. CDR3 length: 14 amino acids. CDR1 is KGHDR and CDR2 is SFDVKD in the germline V gene. V shed 7 bases, J shed 5 bases, and the junction held 5 bases outside the gene matches. The CDR3 sequence: CATRDQGATGELFF. The CDR3 bases are TGTGCCACCAGAGACCAGGGGGCGACCGGGGAGCTGTTTTTT.

V and J are TRBV19 and TRBJ1-2, with 8 nucleotides matching TRBD1. CDR3 length: 15 residues. The ends lost 5 bases at V and 4 bases at J; junction bases unmatched: 9. Germline V gene lookup returns CDR1 LNHDA and CDR2 SQIVND (reference sequence). The CDR3 reads CASSATRGQVYGYTF. The CDR3 DNA reads as TGTGCCAGTAGTGCTACCAGGGGGCAGGTCTATGGCTACACCTTC.

The rearrangement uses TRBV6-5 and TRBJ2-1; 10 nucleotides line up with TRBD2. The CDR3 is 14 amino acids. CDR1 and CDR2 (germline): MNHEY, SVGAGI. Trimming removed 7 bases from V and 6 bases from J; junction bases left unmatched: 6. CDR3 sequence (DNA): TGTGCCAGCAAGGTACCTAGCGGGAGCAATGAGCAGTTCTTC. It translates to CASKVPSGSNEQFF.

This clone was seen just once. The chain links TRBV5-3 to TRBJ1-6; D may be TRBD1 (5 bases). TRBV5-3 is placed among ORFs of uncertain function. The CDR3 sequence is 15 residues long. Trimming took off 4 bases at V and 8 bases at J, with 16 bases between the two ends. CDR3 DNA sequence: TGTGCCAGAAGCGCCGGGGGGGTCCATGATTCACCCCTCCACTTT. This sequence encodes CARSAGGVHDSPLHF.

The chain recombines TRBV13 with TRBJ1-3; no definite D call. The CDR3 consists of 18 residues. Germline lookup yields CDR1 PRHDT and CDR2 FYEKMQ (reference sequence). Trimming cost V 5 bases and J 0 bases, with 20 bases left between them. The CDR3 spells CASSRLYSPISSGNTIYF. The CDR3 region has the DNA TGTGCCAGCAGCCGCCTGTATTCACCTATTAGCTCTGGAAACACCATATATTTT.

The chain links TRBV7-9 to TRBJ2-2, with a tentative D call TRBD1 (5 bases). V shed 5 bases and J shed 7 bases, with 5 bases lying between them. This CDR3 contains 11 residues. Germline V gene data show CDR1 as SEHNR and CDR2 as FQNEAQ (reference sequence). The CDR3 bases are TGTGCCAGCAGCCAGGGCGGGGAGCTGTTTTTT. Its translation: CASSQGGELFF.

The CDR3, as DNA: TGTGCCAGCAGTCTTTTAGGGGCTGGGACAGATACGCAGTATTTT. Its translation is CASSLLGAGTDTQYF. The gene calls are TRBV3-1 (or the pseudogene TRBV3-2) and TRBJ2-3, with a possible D match to TRBD1 (5 bases). This CDR3 is 15 amino acids long. Trimming pared 6 bases from V and 3 bases from J, leaving 16 bases between. Germline-derived CDR1 and CDR2 are LGHDT and YNNKEL (reference sequence).

The gene calls are TRBV30 and TRBJ1-6; no firm D call. This CDR3 comprises 15 residues. V was clipped by 0 bases and J by 2 bases, with 8 bases between them. Germline loops: CDR1 GTSNPN, CDR2 SVGIG (reference sequence). CDR3 DNA sequence: TGTGCCTGGAGTGTACCGGGAACCTATAATTCACCCCTCCACTTT. Its translation: CAWSVPGTYNSPLHF.